This T cell receptor (beta chain) is from a study of T cells in women clearing cervical HPV infection. Study overall: Cases' blood sampling followed lesion detection by median about 21 weeks (90 to 200).

Assay: immunoSEQ multiplex PCR; the TCRdb copy retains only in-frame clones and omits some. This sample carries about 33,000 clones, with about 1.7% going to the ten biggest clones. Study findings and constraints: CIN3+ cases had significantly higher TCR richness than controls; evenness did not differ. Effector/memory and HPV-specific T cells were not isolated, and association timing is unknown. A classifier using richness and V gene abundances reached an AUC of over 0.75.

Germline values: CDR1 MDHEN, CDR2 SYDVKM. The CDR3 is 11 amino acids. With regard to this clone: Its target is unknown. The read terminates 3 residues ahead of where the CDR3 ends, so the germline J gene completes it.

This rearrangement joins TRBV28 to TRBJ1-1, with a weak D call TRBD1 (6 bases). The receptor was derived from a woman aged 18 to 75 with a cervical HPV16 infection that either progressed to CIN3+ or cleared (not recorded which). The sequenced sample consisted of blood buffy coat. The sequenced part of the CDR3 DNA is TGTGCCACCCGGAGAGGGGGTTAC. Translation gives CATRRGGY. The whole CDR3 sequence reads CATRRGGYAFF.